This is a list of T cell receptor beta chains from one sample in a study of metastatic and nonmetastatic thyroid tumors. Via MiXCR, TCRdb re-called the PCR reads. Counted here are some 20,000 clones, approximately 24% occurring once; the ten biggest clones make up approximately 5.9%. Sequencing used tumor tissue. The receptors shown here come from a female donor with papillary thyroid cancer or a benign thyroid nodule (not recorded which). Some clones in this sample may be carry-over from other donors' samples. Both conserved end residues are part of each CDR3. The D gene is left open where the match is weak. Clone size, where shown, is once, few, many, or a class for clones that have expanded.

len	v_gene	abundance	j_gene	d_gene	CDR3aa	CDR3nt
17	TRBV11-2	medium-sized	TRBJ2-7	NA	CASSLVKGGRKTYEQYF	TGTGCCAGCAGCTTAGTTAAGGGGGGCAGAAAGACCTACGAGCAGTACTTC
17	TRBV27	many	TRBJ2-2	TRBD1	CASSFFPGGRVTGELFF	TGTGCCAGCAGTTTCTTTCCAGGGGGCCGCGTCACCGGGGAGCTGTTTTTT
15	TRBV20-1	NA	TRBJ2-2	NA	CSARVGGTNTGELFF	TGCAGTGCTAGAGTGGGCGGGACGAACACCGGGGAGCTGTTTTTT
14	TRBV18	NA	TRBJ2-1	TRBD2	CASSPTSVGNEQFF	TGTGCCAGCTCACCGACTAGCGTAGGCAATGAGCAGTTCTTC
13	TRBV4-3	NA	TRBJ1-5	NA	CASSQDFSQPQHF	TGCGCCAGCAGCCAAGATTTTAGTCAGCCCCAGCATTTT
13	TRBV10-3	few	TRBJ2-7	TRBD1	CAIRGQGTYEQYF	TGTGCCATCAGAGGACAGGGTACCTACGAGCAGTACTTC
15	TRBV5-6	many	TRBJ2-7	TRBD1	CASSLDGQGSYEQYF	TGTGCCAGCAGCTTGGATGGACAGGGCTCCTACGAGCAGTACTTC
13	TRBV6-1	NA	TRBJ1-1	NA	CASTSQVGTEAFF	TGTGCCAGCACGAGCCAGGTGGGCACTGAAGCTTTCTTT
14	TRBV6-1	NA	TRBJ1-5	TRBD1	CASSLTGPYQPQHF	TGTGCCAGCAGTCTGACAGGGCCATATCAGCCCCAGCATTTT
15	TRBV11-2	NA	TRBJ2-1	TRBD2	CASRPGLAAYNEQFF	TGTGCCAGCAGGCCGGGACTAGCGGCCTACAATGAGCAGTTCTTC
17	TRBV12-3/TRBV12-4	few	TRBJ1-1	NA	CASSFGVGGRWNTESFF	TGTGCCAGCAGTTTTGGAGTGGGAGGGCGTTGGAACACTGAATCTTTCTTT
18	TRBV5-1	NA	TRBJ2-2	TRBD1	CASSSLRDRGRNTGELFF	TGCGCCAGCAGCTCCCTCCGGGACAGGGGGCGGAACACCGGGGAGCTGTTTTTT
14	TRBV14	once	TRBJ2-2	NA	CASSQDRVHGELFF	TGTGCCAGCAGCCAAGACAGGGTTCACGGGGAGCTGTTTTTT
11	TRBV20-1	NA	TRBJ1-5	NA	CSAGAGSMWHF	TGCAGTGCCGGAGCAGGGTCAATGTGGCATTTT
14	TRBV7-2	many	TRBJ2-4	TRBD2	CASSLDQGGNIQYF	TGTGCCAGCAGCTTAGACCAGGGAGGGAACATTCAGTACTTC
13	TRBV24-1	NA	TRBJ2-2	NA	CATSGENTGEPFF	TGTGCCACCTCAGGGGAGAACACCGGTGAGCCGTTTTTT
14	TRBV12-3/TRBV12-4	many	TRBJ2-5	TRBD2	CASSLAGGEETQYF	TGTGCCAGCAGTTTAGCGGGAGGGGAGGAGACCCAGTACTTC
15	TRBV10-2	few	TRBJ2-7	TRBD2	CASSCGGLAGDEQYF	TGCGCCAGCAGTTGTGGGGGACTAGCGGGAGACGAGCAGTACTTC
13	TRBV6-1	NA	TRBJ2-7	TRBD2	CASMREGPYEQYF	TGTGCCAGCATGCGGGAGGGTCCCTACGAGCAGTACTTC
14	TRBV6-1	medium-sized	TRBJ1-1	NA	CASRETAANTEAFF	TGTGCCAGCAGGGAGACGGCAGCTAACACTGAAGCTTTCTTT
17	TRBV28	few	TRBJ2-1	TRBD2	CASSSKTLAGAGNEQFF	TGTGCCAGCAGTTCGAAAACCCTAGCGGGGGCTGGGAATGAGCAGTTCTTC
14	TRBV4-3	NA	TRBJ1-1	NA	CASSHTGLNTEAFF	TGCGCCAGCAGCCACACAGGGCTGAACACTGAAGCTTTCTTT
14	TRBV6-4	many	TRBJ2-3	NA	CASRESLGTDTQYF	TGTGCCAGCAGAGAGTCGTTGGGAACAGATACGCAGTATTTT
14	TRBV4-2	many	TRBJ2-3	NA	CASSQDSATDTQYF	TGTGCCAGCAGCCAAGATTCGGCCACAGATACGCAGTATTTT
13	TRBV4-1	NA	TRBJ2-2	NA	CASSPLRDGELFF	TGCGCCAGCAGCCCATTGCGGGACGGGGAGCTGTTTTTT
14	TRBV6-1	few	TRBJ1-1	NA	CASSSTLYGTEAFF	TGTGCCAGCAGTTCAACCCTTTACGGCACTGAAGCTTTCTTT
17	TRBV18	many	TRBJ1-6	NA	CASSLGTTSSYNSPLHF	TGTGCCAGCTCACTCGGGACCACAAGCTCCTATAATTCACCCCTCCACTTT
14	TRBV5-1	NA	TRBJ2-2	NA	CASSFREGSGELFF	TGCGCCAGCAGCTTTCGGGAAGGGTCCGGGGAGCTGTTTTTT
15	TRBV2	few	TRBJ1-1	NA	CASSTPWTVNSEALF	TGTGCCAGCAGTACCCCATGGACAGTGAACTCTGAAGCTTTATTT
14	TRBV6-4	NA	TRBJ2-2	NA	CASSVYGNTGGLFF	TGTGCCAGCAGTGTATACGGGAACACCGGTGGGCTGTTTTTT
15	TRBV7-7	many	TRBJ2-5	TRBD1	CASSLGQGVGETQYF	TGTGCTAGCAGCTTAGGACAGGGCGTGGGCGAGACCCAGTACTTC
13	TRBV5-1	many	TRBJ2-3	NA	CASSWTSTDTQYF	TGCGCCAGCAGCTGGACTAGCACAGATACGCAGTATTTT
15	TRBV11-2	NA	TRBJ2-1	NA	CASIHITRRDNEQFF	TGTGCCAGCATCCATATTACCCGGAGGGACAATGAGCAGTTCTTC
14	TRBV11-2	NA	TRBJ1-2	NA	CASSPGTANYGYTF	TGTGCCAGCAGCCCAGGGACGGCGAACTATGGCTACACCTTC
13	TRBV20-1	NA	TRBJ1-6	TRBD1	CSAREDRDSPLHF	TGCAGTGCTAGAGAAGACAGGGATTCACCCCTCCACTTT
13	TRBV2	few	TRBJ1-2	TRBD1	CASLGQVFSGYTF	TGTGCCAGCCTAGGACAGGTGTTTTCTGGCTACACCTTC
14	TRBV28	many	TRBJ1-4	TRBD1	CASRPGQGWEKLFF	TGTGCCAGTAGACCGGGACAGGGCTGGGAAAAACTGTTTTTT